This T cell receptor beta chain was captured in a study of blood T cell repertoires in COVID-19. Turning to the study itself: Samples came from the United States, Italy and Spain, spanning acute and convalescent COVID-19. The analysed material was cDNA or gDNA that came from T cells, B-cell-depleted T cells, or PBMCs.

In the authors' methods: Amplification from reference gene primers served as the basis for estimated nucleated cell counts. TCRdb's copy holds only in-frame clones and misses some; the assay was immunoSEQ multiplex PCR. D and trimming were read from the DNA, whereas the V and J calls and clone size are those reported in that table. Of roughly 40,000 clones listed, roughly 80% are singletons. Per germline, CDR1 MGHRA and CDR2 YSYEKL. This CDR3 is built from 14 residues. Trimming left V 1 base short and J 4 bases short, with 10 bases between. The sample was peripheral blood. This sequence originates from a man aged 65-85 years with acute or convalescent COVID-19. This chain joins TRBV4-1 and TRBJ1-1; D gene ambiguous. The CDR3 sequence is CASSQVGVGTEAFF. DNA for the CDR3: TGCGCCAGCAGCCAAGTCGGGGTTGGCACTGAAGCTTTCTTT.